The entry that follows covers one TCR beta chain sequence. Its target is unknown. This specimen belongs to a study of post-analysis software for immune sequencing data. Study-wide context: As for disease course, relapsing-remitting, secondary progressive and progressive-relapsing multiple sclerosis were all included. Study-level results: Same-batch preparations were strongly co-clustered by F measure. In patients, TRBV5-6, TRBV5-1 and TRBV20-1 belonged to roughly 5 TRBV segments found more frequently than in controls.

Included in the TCR beta cDNA libraries were unique molecular identifiers. Via MiXCR, TCRdb re-called the PCR reads, giving one row per CDR3 protein. The sample lists under 900,000 distinct CDR3 sequences, about 53% occurring once. V gave up 2 bases and J gave up 5 bases, with 19 bases separating them. The CDR3 has 17 amino acids. Per the germline V gene, CDR1 is SEHNR and CDR2 is FQNEAQ (reference sequence). The sample consisted of blood. The sequence came from a girl aged 10 to 17 with multiple sclerosis. The gene calls are TRBV7-9 and TRBJ2-4, with a possible D match to TRBD1 (5 bases). This CDR3 is CASSLRSSPDNQNIQYF. CDR3 sequence (DNA): TGTGCCAGCAGCTTACGGTCCTCCCCGGACAATCAAAACATTCAGTACTTC.